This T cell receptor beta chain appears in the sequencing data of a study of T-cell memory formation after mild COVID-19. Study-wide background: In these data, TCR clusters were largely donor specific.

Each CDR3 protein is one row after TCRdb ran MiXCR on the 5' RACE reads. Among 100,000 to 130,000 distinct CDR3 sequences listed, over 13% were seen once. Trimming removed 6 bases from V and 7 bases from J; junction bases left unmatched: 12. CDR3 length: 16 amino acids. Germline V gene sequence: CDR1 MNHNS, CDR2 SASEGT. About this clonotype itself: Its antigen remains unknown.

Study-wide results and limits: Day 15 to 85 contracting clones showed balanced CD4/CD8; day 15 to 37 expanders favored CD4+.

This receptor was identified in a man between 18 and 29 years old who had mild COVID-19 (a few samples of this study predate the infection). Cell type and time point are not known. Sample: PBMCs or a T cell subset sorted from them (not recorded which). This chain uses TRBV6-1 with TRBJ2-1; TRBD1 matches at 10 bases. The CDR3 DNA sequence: TGTGCCAGCAGCCCTGCGGGACAGGGGCGCGTGAATGAGCAGTTCTTC. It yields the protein CASSPAGQGRVNEQFF.